These T cell receptor beta chains were read from a single sample in a study of T-cell memory formation after mild COVID-19. TCRdb passed the 5' RACE reads through MiXCR, listing each CDR3 protein once. The sample has fewer than 250,000 distinct CDR3 sequences; approximately 30% are singletons. The specimen was PBMCs or a T cell subset sorted from them (not recorded which). The receptor set was obtained from an adult woman who had mild COVID-19 (a few samples of this study predate the infection). Cell type and time point are not known. CDR3s include the opening cysteine and the closing phenylalanine or tryptophan. A D gene is named only where the DNA matches it firmly. Where a row states a size, it is once, few, many or the class of an expanded clone; other rows omit it.

TRBV7-2	TRBJ2-3	-	-	15	CASSLLRGSTDTQYF	TGTGCCAGCAGCCTGCTAAGGGGTAGCACAGATACGCAGTATTTT
TRBV6-2/TRBV6-3	TRBJ2-7	-	-	17	CASSYSGRSGAPYEQYF	TGTGCCAGCAGTTACTCCGGTCGCTCAGGAGCCCCCTACGAGCAGTACTTC
TRBV27	TRBJ1-5	few	-	12	CASGLGNQPQHF	TGTGCCAGCGGGTTGGGCAATCAGCCCCAGCATTTT
TRBV5-1	TRBJ2-7	-	-	14	CASSPDLASYEQYF	TGCGCCAGCAGCCCCGATCTAGCCTCCTACGAGCAGTACTTC
TRBV5-6	TRBJ2-7	-	-	14	CASSFWGNLYEQYF	TGTGCCAGCAGCTTCTGGGGGAATCTCTACGAGCAGTACTTC
TRBV7-2	TRBJ2-2	-	-	15	CASSRGGPNTGELFF	TGTGCCAGCAGCCGGGGAGGACCGAACACCGGGGAGCTGTTTTTT
TRBV11-3	TRBJ2-1	-	TRBD2	15	CASSLGLAGRNEQFF	TGTGCCAGCAGCTTGGGACTAGCGGGAAGGAATGAGCAGTTCTTC
TRBV4-3	TRBJ2-3	-	TRBD2	16	CASSRRPLAGEDTQYF	TGCGCCAGCAGCCGGAGACCACTAGCGGGAGAAGATACGCAGTATTTT
TRBV7-9	TRBJ2-1	-	TRBD2	15	CASSDSGRADDEQFF	TGTGCCAGCAGCGATAGCGGGAGGGCCGATGATGAGCAGTTCTTC
TRBV6-6	TRBJ2-6	-	-	18	CASSYTGRGLSGANVLTF	TGTGCCAGCAGTTACACGGGCAGGGGCCTCTCTGGGGCCAACGTCCTGACTTTC
TRBV3-1	TRBJ2-1	few	-	13	CASSQLVDNEQFF	TGTGCCAGCAGCCAATTGGTCGATAATGAGCAGTTCTTC
TRBV12-3/TRBV12-4	TRBJ2-7	-	TRBD2	13	CASRTSAFYEQYF	TGTGCCAGCAGGACTAGCGCGTTTTACGAGCAGTACTTC
TRBV7-6	TRBJ2-1	-	TRBD2	16	CASSLVAGGGRDEQFF	TGTGCCAGCAGCTTAGTAGCGGGGGGTGGTAGGGATGAGCAGTTCTTC
TRBV7-9	TRBJ1-1	few	-	15	CASSHTGTENTEAFF	TGTGCCAGCAGCCATACCGGGACGGAGAACACTGAAGCTTTCTTT
TRBV7-9	TRBJ2-1	-	-	14	CASSARGGNNEQFF	TGTGCCAGCAGCGCAAGAGGCGGCAACAATGAGCAGTTCTTC
TRBV6-5	TRBJ2-2	few	TRBD1	15	CASSPQGVDTGELFF	TGTGCCAGCAGCCCGCAGGGGGTGGATACCGGGGAGCTGTTTTTT
TRBV7-3	TRBJ2-3	-	TRBD2	17	CASSLSASGPSTDTQYF	TGTGCCAGCAGCTTAAGCGCTAGCGGCCCTAGCACAGATACGCAGTATTTT
TRBV5-1	TRBJ1-1	-	-	13	CASSLEQGLVAFF	TGCGCCAGCAGCTTGGAACAGGGCCTGGTGGCTTTCTTT
TRBV20-1	TRBJ1-2	few	TRBD1	13	CSAYRGQGYGYTF	TGCAGTGCTTACAGGGGGCAGGGCTATGGCTACACCTTC
TRBV24-1	TRBJ2-5	-	TRBD2	18	CATSDLTLAGGPKETQYF	TGTGCCACCAGTGATTTGACTTTAGCGGGGGGCCCGAAAGAGACCCAGTACTTC
TRBV12-3/TRBV12-4	TRBJ1-1	few	TRBD1	14	CASSFTTGTTEAFF	TGTGCCAGCAGTTTTACGACAGGGACGACTGAAGCTTTCTTT
TRBV7-9	TRBJ1-4	few	TRBD1	15	CASSSWDREDEKLFF	TGTGCCAGCAGCTCCTGGGACAGAGAGGATGAAAAACTGTTTTTT
TRBV3-1	TRBJ2-7	few	-	12	CASSRQSYEQYF	TGTGCCAGCAGCCGACAGTCCTACGAGCAGTACTTC
TRBV7-9	TRBJ2-1	-	TRBD2	14	CASSPSGMDNEQFF	TGTGCCAGCAGCCCTAGCGGAATGGACAATGAGCAGTTCTTC
TRBV6-2/TRBV6-3	TRBJ2-7	few	-	15	CASTARRGSVYEQYF	TGTGCCAGCACCGCCCGGCGTGGGTCAGTCTACGAGCAGTACTTC
TRBV5-5	TRBJ2-7	many	-	14	CASSFERTIYEQYF	TGTGCCAGCAGCTTCGAAAGGACAATCTACGAGCAGTACTTC
TRBV5-5	TRBJ2-7	-	-	16	CASSWGRPEVSYEQYF	TGTGCCAGCAGCTGGGGTAGGCCGGAAGTTTCCTACGAGCAGTACTTC
TRBV9	TRBJ2-3	once	TRBD2	16	CASSGGLAGAVDTQYF	TGTGCCAGCAGCGGCGGACTAGCGGGAGCGGTAGATACGCAGTATTTT
TRBV27	TRBJ2-7	few	-	15	CASSEYGRISYEQYF	TGTGCCAGCAGCGAATACGGACGGATCTCCTACGAGCAGTACTTC
TRBV20-1	TRBJ2-1	few	TRBD2	14	CSAASGGWSDEQFF	TGCAGTGCTGCTAGCGGGGGGTGGTCGGATGAGCAGTTCTTC
TRBV7-9	TRBJ1-1	-	-	14	CASSPRQDLTEAFF	TGTGCCAGCAGCCCCAGACAGGACCTCACTGAAGCTTTCTTT
TRBV5-1	TRBJ2-4	-	-	15	CASSPSNVAKNIQYF	TGCGCCAGCAGCCCATCGAACGTAGCCAAAAACATTCAGTACTTC
TRBV24-1	TRBJ1-1	-	-	15	CATSDPNDDSTEAFF	TGTGCCACCAGTGACCCAAACGACGACAGCACTGAAGCTTTCTTT
TRBV12-3/TRBV12-4	TRBJ2-3	-	-	13	CASSLTVGNTQYF	TGTGCCAGCAGTTTAACGGTCGGGAACACGCAGTATTTT
TRBV5-1	TRBJ2-3	few	TRBD2	15	CASSYGLVSTDTQYF	TGCGCCAGCAGCTACGGACTAGTCAGCACAGATACGCAGTATTTT
TRBV27	TRBJ1-1	-	-	15	CASSVYHGENTEAFF	TGTGCCAGCAGTGTATACCACGGGGAGAACACTGAAGCTTTCTTT
TRBV25-1	TRBJ1-4	-	TRBD1	14	CATSTGDAGEKLFF	TGTGCCACCTCGACAGGGGACGCGGGCGAAAAACTGTTTTTT
TRBV15	TRBJ1-2	-	-	13	CATSRARDYGYTF	TGTGCCACCAGCCGGGCGAGGGATTATGGCTACACCTTC
TRBV5-1	TRBJ2-5	few	TRBD1	15	CASSLLQGAWETQYF	TGCGCCAGCAGCTTGTTACAGGGGGCGTGGGAGACCCAGTACTTC
TRBV10-3	TRBJ2-1	once	TRBD2	15	CAIRAGTSGSNEQFF	TGTGCCATCAGGGCCGGGACTAGCGGATCCAATGAGCAGTTCTTC
TRBV7-2	TRBJ2-5	-	TRBD1	16	CASSFSTGGWGETQYF	TGTGCCAGCAGCTTCTCGACAGGGGGCTGGGGTGAGACCCAGTACTTC
TRBV6-6	TRBJ1-1	few	TRBD1	14	CASSTNRGNTEAFF	TGTGCCAGCAGTACCAACAGGGGAAACACTGAAGCTTTCTTT
TRBV7-2	TRBJ1-1	-	-	16	CASSLMAGQGITEAFF	TGTGCCAGCAGCTTAATGGCAGGGCAAGGCATTACTGAAGCTTTCTTT
TRBV5-1	TRBJ2-7	few	TRBD1	16	CASSTGTGEDSYEQYF	TGCGCCAGCAGCACCGGGACAGGGGAGGATAGCTACGAGCAGTACTTC